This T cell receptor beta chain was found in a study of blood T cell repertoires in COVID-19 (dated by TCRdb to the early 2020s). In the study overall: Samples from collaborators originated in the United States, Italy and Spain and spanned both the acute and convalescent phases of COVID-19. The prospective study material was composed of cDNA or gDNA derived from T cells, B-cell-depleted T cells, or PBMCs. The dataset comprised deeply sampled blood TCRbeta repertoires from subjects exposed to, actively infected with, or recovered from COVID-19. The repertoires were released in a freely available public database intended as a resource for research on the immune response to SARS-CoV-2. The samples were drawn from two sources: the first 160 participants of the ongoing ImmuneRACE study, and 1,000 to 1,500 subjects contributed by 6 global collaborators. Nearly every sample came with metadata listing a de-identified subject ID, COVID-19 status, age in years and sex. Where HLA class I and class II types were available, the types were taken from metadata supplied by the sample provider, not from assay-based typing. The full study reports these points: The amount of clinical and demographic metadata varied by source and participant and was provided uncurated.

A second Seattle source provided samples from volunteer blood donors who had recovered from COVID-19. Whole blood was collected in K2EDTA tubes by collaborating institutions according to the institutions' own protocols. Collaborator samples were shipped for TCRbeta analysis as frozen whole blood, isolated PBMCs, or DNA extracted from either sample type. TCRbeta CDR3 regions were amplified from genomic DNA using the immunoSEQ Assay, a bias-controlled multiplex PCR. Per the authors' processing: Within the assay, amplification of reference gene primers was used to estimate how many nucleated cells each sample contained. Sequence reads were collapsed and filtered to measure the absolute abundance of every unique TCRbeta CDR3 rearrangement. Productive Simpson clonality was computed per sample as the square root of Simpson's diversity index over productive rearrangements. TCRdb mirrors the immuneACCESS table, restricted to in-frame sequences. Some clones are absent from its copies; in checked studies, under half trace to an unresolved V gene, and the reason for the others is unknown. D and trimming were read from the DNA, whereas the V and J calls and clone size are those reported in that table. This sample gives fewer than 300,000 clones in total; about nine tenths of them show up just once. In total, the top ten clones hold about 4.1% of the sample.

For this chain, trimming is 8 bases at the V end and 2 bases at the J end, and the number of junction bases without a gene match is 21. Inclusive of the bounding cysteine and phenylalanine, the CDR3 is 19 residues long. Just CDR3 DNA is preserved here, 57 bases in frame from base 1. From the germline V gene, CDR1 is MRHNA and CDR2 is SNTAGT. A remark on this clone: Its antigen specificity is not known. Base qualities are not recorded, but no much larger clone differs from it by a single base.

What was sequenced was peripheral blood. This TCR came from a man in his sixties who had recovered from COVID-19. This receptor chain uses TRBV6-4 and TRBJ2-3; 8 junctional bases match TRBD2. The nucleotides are TGTGCCAGCGCCCTCCGAGGGGAACCCGGGGGGGCGAACACAGATACGCAGTATTTT. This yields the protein CASALRGEPGGANTDTQYF.